The next 28 T cell receptor beta chains were all read from a single sample in a study of identical twins. MiXCR was run by TCRdb on the 5' RACE reads, yielding one entry per CDR3 protein. The repertoire holds under 300,000 distinct CDR3 sequences, with about an eighth as singletons. Sequencing was performed on memory (CD45RO+) T cells sorted from blood. Receptor source: a woman between 18 and 29 years old in good health.

The chain joins TRBV30 to TRBJ2-3, with 7 nucleotides matching TRBD2. This CDR3 region has 11 residues. Germline assignment: CDR1 GTSNPN and CDR2 SVGIG (reference sequence). J gave up 7 bases and V 5 bases, and 3 bases lay outside the gene matches. The DNA of the CDR3 is TGTGCCTGGGCCGGGGGGAATACGCAGTATTTT. Translated, it gives CAWAGGNTQYF.

This clonotype was counted at least ten times. The J gene is TRBJ1-1, the V gene TRBV3-1; unclear D gene. Trimming removed 4 bases at V and 3 bases at J, with 6 bases between. The CDR3 consists of 12 residues. The germline V gene has CDR1 LGHDT and CDR2 YNNKEL (reference sequence). CDR3 nucleotides: TGTGCCAGCAGCCGTACGGACACTGAAGCTTTCTTT. It is translated as CASSRTDTEAFF.

This clonotype was recorded many times. The rearrangement uses TRBV12-3 or TRBV12-4 and TRBJ2-3; 7 bases are a match to TRBD1. The ends lost 6 bases at V and 3 bases at J; junction bases unmatched: 3. The CDR3 has 13 residues. The DNA for the CDR3 is TGTGCCAGCAGGGGGACAGCTACAGATACGCAGTATTTT. It yields the protein CASRGTATDTQYF.

This chain uses TRBV2 with TRBJ1-2; a weak D match, TRBD1 (5 bases). V lost 3 bases, J lost 4 bases, and 9 bases lay in between. Per the germline V gene, CDR1 is SNHLY and CDR2 is FYNNEI. This CDR3 comprises 13 residues. The DNA for the CDR3 is TGTGCCAGCAGTGAGTTCCAGGGCTATGGCTACACCTTC. This encodes CASSEFQGYGYTF.

This clonotype has only a few counts. The V gene is TRBV12-3 or TRBV12-4, the J gene TRBJ1-5, with D hard to call. The CDR3 covers 15 residues. Trimming cost V 3 bases and J 1 base, with 10 bases left between them. The CDR3 region is CASSLSTRSNQPQHF. CDR3 DNA: TGTGCCAGCAGTTTGAGTACAAGGAGCAATCAGCCCCAGCATTTT.

Ten or more counts support this clonotype. The chain employs TRBV20-1 and TRBJ2-1, with TRBD1 matching over 8 bases. The V and J ends lost 5 bases and 2 bases, in that order; junction bases with no gene match: 5. The CDR3 consists of 14 residues. CDR1 and CDR2 (germline): DFQATT, SNEGSKA (reference sequence). The CDR3 DNA sequence: TGCAGTGCTCCCGGACAGGGAGCCTACAATGAGCAGTTCTTC. Protein sequence: CSAPGQGAYNEQFF.

This clonotype has only a few counts. This chain links TRBV15 with TRBJ1-5; D not certain. Germline CDR1 is LNHNV and CDR2 is YYDKDF (reference sequence). V lost 0 bases, J lost 7 bases, and 4 bases lay in between. The CDR3 spans 12 residues. The CDR3: CATSRDWQPQHF. The CDR3 coding sequence is TGTGCCACCAGCAGAGATTGGCAGCCCCAGCATTTT.

This clonotype turned up a few times. CDR3 in amino acids: CSARATSGRSSSYNEQFF. The CDR3 region has the DNA TGCAGTGCTAGGGCAACTAGCGGGAGAAGTAGCTCCTACAATGAGCAGTTCTTC. This chain links TRBV20-1 with TRBJ2-1; TRBD2 matches at 11 bases. Trimming cost V 3 bases and J 0 bases; bases outside gene matches: 10. CDR1 and CDR2 (germline): DFQATT, SNEGSKA (reference sequence). The length of the CDR3 is 18 residues.

V usage is TRBV5-6 and J usage is TRBJ2-5, with a weak D call TRBD1 (6 bases). CDR1 SGHDT and CDR2 YYEEEE come from the germline V gene. V shed 4 bases and J shed 5 bases, with 15 bases lying between them. This CDR3 is built from 14 residues. CDR3 bases: TGTGCCAGCAGCCATCCGGGACAAAAGGAGACCCAGTACTTC. Encoded protein: CASSHPGQKETQYF. Based on the CDR3 plus reference TRBV5-6 and TRBJ2-5, the full variable domain is DAGVTQSPTHLIKTRGQQVTLRCSPKSGHDTVSWYQQALGQGPQFIFQYYEEEERQRGNFPDRFSGHQFPNYSSELNVNALLLGDSALYLCASSHPGQKETQYFGPGTRLLVL.

In this sample, this clonotype turned up many times. J is TRBJ1-3 and V is TRBV12-3 or TRBV12-4; D is unclear. Trimming left V 5 bases short and J 0 bases short, with 8 bases between. This CDR3 spans 14 amino acids. CDR3 sequence: CASSTASSGNTIYF. Here the CDR3 DNA reads TGTGCCAGCAGTACAGCTAGCTCTGGAAACACCATATATTTT.

This clonotype was counted between two and nine times. The chain's CDR3 is CASSLWTGLQHNEQFF. The CDR3 DNA follows: TGTGCCAGCAGCTTGTGGACAGGACTACAACACAATGAGCAGTTCTTC. This rearrangement joins TRBV3-1 to TRBJ2-1; weak D call: TRBD1 (7 bases). The CDR3 totals 16 residues. Germline V CDR1 and CDR2: LGHDT, YNNKEL (reference sequence). The V gene lost 5 bases and the J gene lost 5 bases, with 19 bases spanning the gap.

A few counts support this clonotype. V gene TRBV5-1 combines with J gene TRBJ1-2, with 10 bases identical to TRBD1. Trimming cost V 2 bases and J 0 bases; bases outside gene matches: 13. From germline, CDR1 is SGHRS and CDR2 YFSETQ. This CDR3 has 19 residues. CDR3 DNA: TGCGCCAGCAGCTTAGGGTTTAGGGACAGGGGAAGTTCTAACTATGGCTACACCTTC. Translating gives CASSLGFRDRGSSNYGYTF.

This clonotype has a handful of counts. The chain links TRBV7-2 to TRBJ2-5; 10 nucleotides match TRBD1. Looked up from germline, CDR1 is SGHTA and CDR2 is FQGNSA. V shed 8 bases, J shed 5 bases, and the junction held 11 bases outside the gene matches. This CDR3 spans 15 amino acids. The CDR3 is CASQRGGQGGETQYF. The CDR3 nucleotides read TGTGCCAGCCAAAGGGGAGGACAGGGGGGTGAGACCCAGTACTTC.

This clonotype was counted between two and nine times. The chain is built from TRBV7-2 and TRBJ2-2; no definite D call. The CDR3 consists of 16 residues. V lost 1 base and J 1 base, leaving 10 bases between the germline ends. Looked up from germline, CDR1 is SGHTA and CDR2 is FQGNSA. CDR3 nucleotide sequence: TGTGCCAGCAGCTTAGAAGGCTACTTGAACACCGGGGAGCTGTTTTTT. Protein product: CASSLEGYLNTGELFF.

The V and J genes are TRBV5-1 and TRBJ2-1; D is tentatively TRBD1 or TRBD2 (6 bases each). CDR1 is SGHRS and CDR2 is YFSETQ in the germline V gene. CDR3 size: 16 residues. V was shortened by 3 bases and J by 7 bases, with 20 bases between the two germline ends. The CDR3 nucleotides read TGCGCCAGCAGCTATGGGGGTACAGGGAGGTTGAATGAGCAGTTCTTC. This translates into CASSYGGTGRLNEQFF. Full variable domain (outside the CDR3, taken from reference TRBV5-1 and TRBJ2-1): KAGVTQTPRYLIKTRGQQVTLSCSPISGHRSVSWYQQTPGQGLQFLFEYFSETQRNKGNFPGRFSGRQFSNSRSEMNVSTLELGDSALYLCASSYGGTGRLNEQFFGPGTRLTVL.

The chain couples TRBV20-1 to TRBJ2-1; 14 nucleotides match TRBD2. Germline values: CDR1 DFQATT, CDR2 SNEGSKA (reference sequence). V trimming: 7 bases; J trimming: 5 bases; junction bases outside the gene matches: 10. The CDR3 length is 16 residues. CDR3 region: CSVKKGTSGRHNEQFF. The CDR3 region has the DNA TGCAGTGTCAAAAAGGGGACTAGCGGGAGACACAATGAGCAGTTCTTC.

The gene calls are TRBV5-1 and TRBJ2-1, with D possibly TRBD2 on 6 matching bases. V gave up 0 bases and J gave up 10 bases, with 14 bases separating them. Germline V gene lookup returns CDR1 SGHRS and CDR2 YFSETQ. This CDR3 spans 14 amino acids. CDR3 region: CASSLAGRAGEQFF. The CDR3 nucleotides read TGCGCCAGCAGCTTGGCCGGTCGGGCGGGGGAGCAGTTCTTC.

This clonotype was detected only a few times. This chain uses TRBV18 with TRBJ2-3, with D perhaps TRBD2 (6 bases). The V gene lost 3 bases and the J gene lost 5 bases, with 9 bases spanning the gap. Per germline, CDR1 KGHSH and CDR2 LQKENI. The CDR3 runs 13 residues. CDR3 in DNA: TGTGCCAGCTCACCCGGAGCGGGAGATACGCAGTATTTT. Translation gives CASSPGAGDTQYF.

This rearrangement joins TRBV2 to TRBJ1-5; tentatively, D is TRBD1 (6 bases). The CDR3 runs 15 residues. V lost 7 bases and J 4 bases, leaving 17 bases between the germline ends. Per germline, CDR1 SNHLY and CDR2 FYNNEI. Here the CDR3 reads CASKGGVGGNQPQHF. For the CDR3, the DNA is TGTGCCAGCAAAGGAGGGGTAGGGGGGAATCAGCCCCAGCATTTT.

The chain is built from TRBV13 and TRBJ2-2; no definite D call. There are 15 residues in the CDR3. Germline CDR1 PRHDT, CDR2 FYEKMQ (reference sequence). The germline V and J ends were trimmed by 5 bases and 3 bases, with 13 bases remaining between them. CDR3 loop: CASSVTTTYTGELFF. Written as DNA, the CDR3 is TGTGCCAGCAGCGTAACTACTACTTACACCGGGGAGCTGTTTTTT.

This clonotype was detected a few times. The rearrangement joins TRBV10-2 to TRBJ2-7; 9 bases match TRBD2. V lost 4 bases to trimming and J lost 2 bases; unmatched junction nucleotides: 3. Germline V gene lookup returns CDR1 WSHSY and CDR2 SAAADI. This CDR3 has 14 amino acids. The CDR3 DNA is TGCGCCAGCAGTGGAGGGACTAGCACCTACGAGCAGTACTTC. Encoded protein: CASSGGTSTYEQYF.

This clonotype was detected many times. The V call is TRBV5-5, the J call TRBJ2-3; D possibly corresponds to TRBD2 (6 bases). From germline, CDR1 is SGHKS and CDR2 YYEKEE (reference sequence). There are 13 residues in the CDR3. V was shortened by 3 bases and J by 6 bases, with 11 bases between the two germline ends. In DNA form, the CDR3 reads TGTGCCAGCAGCTCGACTAGTCGTGATACGCAGTATTTT. This encodes CASSSTSRDTQYF. The variable domain in full, with the rest retrieved from reference TRBV5-5 and TRBJ2-3, is DAGVTQSPTHLIKTRGQQVTLRCSPISGHKSVSWYQQVLGQGPQFIFQYYEKEERGRGNFPDRFSARQFPNYSSELNVNALLLGDSALYLCASSSTSRDTQYFGPGTRLTVL.

This chain uses TRBV7-9 with TRBJ1-5, with D hard to call. The CDR3 extends over 12 amino acids. Per the germline V gene, CDR1 is SEHNR and CDR2 is FQNEAQ (reference sequence). The V and J ends lost 1 base and 9 bases respectively, with 7 bases between them. The CDR3 bases are TGTGCCAGCAGCTTAGAGGCAGGGCCCCAGCATTTT. It encodes CASSLEAGPQHF. Combining the CDR3 with reference TRBV7-9 and TRBJ1-5 gives the whole variable domain DTGVSQNPRHKITKRGQNVTFRCDPISEHNRLYWYRQTLGQGPEFLTYFQNEAQLEKSRLLSDRFSAERPKGSFSTLEIQRTEQGDSAMYLCASSLEAGPQHFGDGTRLSIL.

This sequence joins TRBV20-1 and TRBJ2-1; D is possibly TRBD1 (6 bases). This CDR3 spans 12 amino acids. Germline V gene lookup returns CDR1 DFQATT and CDR2 SNEGSKA (reference sequence). The V gene lost 1 base and the J gene lost 10 bases, with 11 bases spanning the gap. The CDR3 nucleotides read TGCAGTGCTAGAGGGACAGTTAAGGAGCAGTTCTTC. The encoded protein is CSARGTVKEQFF.

This clonotype was detected only a few times. The gene calls are TRBV6-1 and TRBJ2-1; 9 bases agree with TRBD1. CDR1 and CDR2 from the germline V gene are MNHNS and SASEGT. The V segment lost 6 bases and the J segment 7 bases; nucleotides outside the gene matches: 13. The CDR3 length is 16 residues. CDR3: CASRPTGGEVRNEQFF. The CDR3 nucleotides read TGTGCCAGCAGACCCACAGGGGGCGAGGTGAGGAATGAGCAGTTCTTC.

The rearrangement uses TRBV20-1 and TRBJ2-1, with 9 bases aligning to TRBD2. The length of the CDR3 is 16 residues. V lost 3 bases and J lost 0; bases outside the gene matches: 6. CDR1 is DFQATT and CDR2 is SNEGSKA in the germline V gene (reference sequence). The CDR3: CSARFAGGSSYNEQFF. The CDR3 DNA reads TGCAGTGCTAGGTTTGCGGGGGGGAGCTCCTACAATGAGCAGTTCTTC.

The V and J genes are TRBV25-1 and TRBJ2-2; 9 positions agree with TRBD1. V was pared by 7 bases and J by 4 bases, with 4 bases of the junction left unmatched. CDR3 length: 14 residues. CDR1 MGHDK and CDR2 SYGVNS come from the germline V gene. The CDR3 nucleotides read TGTGCCAGCACTTGGACAGGGGCCACCGGGGAGCTGTTTTTT. This sequence encodes CASTWTGATGELFF.

This chain uses TRBV5-1 with TRBJ2-1; 9 nucleotides align to TRBD2. This CDR3 is 16 amino acids long. With V trimmed by 0 bases and J by 0 bases, 1 base remained unmatched. The germline V gene has CDR1 SGHRS and CDR2 YFSETQ. The chain's CDR3 is CASSLDSGSSYNEQFF. Written as DNA, the CDR3 is TGCGCCAGCAGCTTGGATAGCGGGAGCTCCTACAATGAGCAGTTCTTC.